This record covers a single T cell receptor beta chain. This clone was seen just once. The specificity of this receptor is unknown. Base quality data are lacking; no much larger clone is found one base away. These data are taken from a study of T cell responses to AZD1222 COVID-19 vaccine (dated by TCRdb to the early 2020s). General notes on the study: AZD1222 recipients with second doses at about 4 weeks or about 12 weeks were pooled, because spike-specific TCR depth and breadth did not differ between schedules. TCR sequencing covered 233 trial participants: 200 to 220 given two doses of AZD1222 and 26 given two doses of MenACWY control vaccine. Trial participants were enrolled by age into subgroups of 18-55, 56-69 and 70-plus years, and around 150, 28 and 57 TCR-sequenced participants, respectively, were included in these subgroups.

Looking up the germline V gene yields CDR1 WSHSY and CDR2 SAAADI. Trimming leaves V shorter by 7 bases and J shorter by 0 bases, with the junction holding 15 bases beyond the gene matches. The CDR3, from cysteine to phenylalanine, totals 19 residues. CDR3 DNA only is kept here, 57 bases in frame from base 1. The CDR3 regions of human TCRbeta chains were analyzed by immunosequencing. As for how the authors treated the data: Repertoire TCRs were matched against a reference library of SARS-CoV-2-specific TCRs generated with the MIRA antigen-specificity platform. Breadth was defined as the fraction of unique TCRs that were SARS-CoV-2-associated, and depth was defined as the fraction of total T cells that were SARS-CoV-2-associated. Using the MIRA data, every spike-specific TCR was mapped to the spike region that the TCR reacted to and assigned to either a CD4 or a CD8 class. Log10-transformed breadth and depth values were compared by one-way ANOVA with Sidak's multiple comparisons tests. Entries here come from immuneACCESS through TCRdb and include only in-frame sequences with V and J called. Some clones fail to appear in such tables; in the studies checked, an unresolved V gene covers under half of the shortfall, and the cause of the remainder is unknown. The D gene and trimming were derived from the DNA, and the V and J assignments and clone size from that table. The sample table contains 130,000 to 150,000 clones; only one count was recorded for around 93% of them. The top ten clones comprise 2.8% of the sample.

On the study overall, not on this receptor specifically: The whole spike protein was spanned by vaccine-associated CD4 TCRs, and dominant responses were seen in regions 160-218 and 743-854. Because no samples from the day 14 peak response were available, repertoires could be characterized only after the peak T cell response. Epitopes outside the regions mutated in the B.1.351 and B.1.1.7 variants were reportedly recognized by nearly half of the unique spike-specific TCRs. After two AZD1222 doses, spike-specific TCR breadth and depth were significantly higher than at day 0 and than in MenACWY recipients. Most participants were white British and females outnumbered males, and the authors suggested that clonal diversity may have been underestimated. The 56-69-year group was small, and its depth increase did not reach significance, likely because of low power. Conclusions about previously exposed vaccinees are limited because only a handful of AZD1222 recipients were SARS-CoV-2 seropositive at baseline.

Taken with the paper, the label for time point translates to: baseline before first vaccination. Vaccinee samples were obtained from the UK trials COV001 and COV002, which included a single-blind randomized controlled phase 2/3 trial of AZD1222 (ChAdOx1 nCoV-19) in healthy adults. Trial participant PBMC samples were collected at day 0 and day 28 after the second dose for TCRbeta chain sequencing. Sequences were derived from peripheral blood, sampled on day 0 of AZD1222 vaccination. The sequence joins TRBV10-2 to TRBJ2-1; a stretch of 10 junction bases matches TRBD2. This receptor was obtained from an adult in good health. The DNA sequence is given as TGCGCCAGCACCCAACTAGCGGGGATTAGGGGGAGCTCCTACAATGAGCAGTTCTTC. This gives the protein CASTQLAGIRGSSYNEQFF.